What follows are 10 T cell receptor beta chains derived from one specimen sequenced in a study of blood T cell repertoires in COVID-19. Sequenced by immunoSEQ multiplex PCR; TCRdb stores in-frame clones only, minus some. The sample has approximately 150,000 clones, over 75% seen once; the top ten hold about 10%. Sequencing was carried out using peripheral blood. These receptors came from a man aged 55 to 70 with active or convalescent COVID-19.

The chain carries TRBV5-4 and TRBJ1-2; TRBD1 matches at 12 bases. The V gene's germline CDR1 is SGHNT and CDR2 YYREEE (reference sequence). V gave up 4 bases and J gave up 13 bases; unmatched junction bases: 8. This CDR3 has 13 residues. The CDR3 here is CASSGDRGLHRTF. Here the CDR3 DNA reads TGTGCCAGCAGCGGGGACAGGGGGCTTCACCGCACCTTC. Full variable domain (rest looked up from reference TRBV5-4 and TRBJ1-2): ETGVTQSPTHLIKTRGQQVTLRCSSQSGHNTVSWYQQALGQGPQFIFQYYREEENGRGNFPPRFSGLQFPNYSSELNVNALELDDSALYLCASSGDRGLHRTFGSGTRLTVV.

This rearrangement joins TRBV29-1 to TRBJ1-4, with D perhaps matching TRBD1 (6 bases). The germline V gene has CDR1 SQVTM and CDR2 ANQGSEA. This CDR3 contains 14 residues. Between the trimmed V and J ends, which lost 6 bases and 8 bases, there was a span of 19 bases. The CDR3, as DNA: TGCAGCGTCCGACAGGTCCTAGGCTACGAAAAACTGTTTTTT. Amino acid sequence: CSVRQVLGYEKLFF.

V is TRBV18 and J is TRBJ1-1, with unresolved D. V lost 5 bases, J lost 6 bases, and 13 bases lay in between. The CDR3 extends over 13 amino acids. Germline CDR1 and CDR2: KGHSH and LQKENI. Written as DNA, the CDR3 is TGTGCCAGCTCAGGGCCCGCGGGCCCTGAAGCTTTCTTT. Amino acid sequence: CASSGPAGPEAFF.

A remark on this clone: Because the CDR3's place on the DNA is in doubt, the DNA is left out and the CDR3 is given as listed by TCRdb. The chain carries TRBV27 and TRBJ2-7; the table's D gene call, TRBD1, was not cross checked with the DNA. With termini counted, the CDR3 has 17 amino acids. Germline CDR1 MNHEY, CDR2 SMNVEV (reference sequence). This CDR3 reads CAGSFGPGNRLSYEQYF.

The V and J genes are TRBV11-2 and TRBJ2-1; 9 positions match TRBD2. V was clipped by 4 bases and J by 7 bases; unmatched bases: 11. CDR1 and CDR2 (germline): SGHAT, FQNNGV. The CDR3 contains 16 residues. CDR3 loop: CASSSILAGNGNEQFF. The CDR3 coding sequence is TGTGCCAGCAGCTCCATTCTAGCGGGAAATGGGAATGAGCAGTTCTTC.

The rearrangement links TRBV27 to TRBJ2-3; D possibly corresponds to TRBD1 (6 bases). The CDR3 runs 13 residues. Trimming cost V 6 bases and J 1 base, with 8 bases left between them. CDR1 MNHEY and CDR2 SMNVEV come from the germline V gene (reference sequence). CDR3 region: CASRQGGTDTQYF. The CDR3 nucleotides read TGTGCCAGCAGACAGGGCGGCACAGATACGCAGTATTTT.

The sample holds one count of this clone. The rearrangement uses TRBV7-3 and TRBJ1-2, with 8 bases matching TRBD1. After removal of 5 bases from V and 5 bases from J, the junction contained 16 bases not matched to a gene. Germline V gene lookup returns CDR1 SGHTA and CDR2 FQGTGA. The length of the CDR3 is 17 residues. This CDR3 is CASSPNHRTGLIYGYTF. The CDR3 region has the DNA TGTGCCAGCAGCCCCAACCACCGGACAGGGTTGATTTATGGCTACACCTTC.

The rearrangement links TRBV10-3 to TRBJ2-5; TRBD2 aligns across 13 bases. The CDR3 sequence is 17 residues long. Germline loops: CDR1 ENHRY, CDR2 SYGVKD. With 0 bases clipped from V and 5 bases from J, the junction kept 6 bases outside the gene matches. The CDR3 protein is CAISESPGLAGSETQYF. CDR3 sequence (DNA): TGTGCCATCAGTGAGTCCCCGGGACTAGCGGGAAGCGAGACCCAGTACTTC.

The CDR3 loop is CASSLGEYNEQFF. The CDR3 DNA sequence: TGTGCCAGCAGCTTAGGAGAGTACAATGAGCAGTTCTTC. The chain couples TRBV7-2 to TRBJ2-1; no firm D call. CDR3 length equals 13 residues. The germline CDR1 and CDR2 sequences are SGHTA and FQGNSA. Trimming left V 1 base short and J 4 bases short, with 5 bases between.

The chain has TRBV28 and TRBJ1-5; D may be TRBD1 (6 bases). The CDR3 consists of 15 residues. V lost 2 bases and J 4 bases, leaving 12 bases between the germline ends. Germline lookup yields CDR1 MDHEN and CDR2 SYDVKM. CDR3 residues: CASSLTGLRNQPQHF. The CDR3 DNA sequence: TGTGCCAGCAGTTTAACAGGGTTAAGGAATCAGCCCCAGCATTTT.